This record covers a single TCR beta chain. The target antigen is unknown. This entry comes from a study of cytomegalovirus exposure and HLA in healthy donors. Findings and limits, study-wide: A later analysis appeared to link common viral pathogens to several of the most significant clusters. The investigators catalogued 150 to 200 TCR beta chains as cytomegalovirus-associated.

This CDR3 contains 13 residues. Germline V CDR1 and CDR2: LNHDA, SQIVND (reference sequence). V gave up 5 bases and J gave up 8 bases, with 15 bases separating them. The study ran its PCR with 60 Vbeta and 13 Jbeta primers. This table comes from immunoSEQ multiplex PCR, and its TCRdb copy is limited to in-frame clones, with some not included. The table shows under 150,000 clones, with about 86% occurring only once. The receptor was isolated from a woman aged 25 to 45 in good health and CMV-seronegative. J is TRBJ1-2 and V is TRBV19; D remains unclear. The sample taken for sequencing was PBMCs. CDR3 sequence: CASSPRDTYGYTF. Written as DNA, the CDR3 is TGTGCCAGTAGTCCAAGAGACACGTACGGCTACACCTTC.